A selection of T cell receptor beta chains follows, all from one sample in a study of regulatory T cells in long-lasting Graves disease. TCRdb fed the multiplex PCR reads into MiXCR, producing one record per CDR3 protein. The table lists approximately 400,000 distinct CDR3 sequences, 15% of them singletons, with around 17% in the top ten. This sample also appeared in a second study, on T cells in Graves' hyperthyroidism and ophthalmopathy.

Sequencing was performed on peripheral blood mononuclear cells (PBMCs), taken at new diagnosis, from a patient treated with antithyroid drugs. Receptors originate from a woman in her twenties or thirties with Graves disease. The CDR3 runs from the conserved cysteine through the conserved F or W. The order of the fields is D gene, V gene, clone size, J gene, CDR3 DNA, CDR3 protein. The D gene is left open where the match is weak. The size of a clone is reported for some rows only, either as once, few or many, or as a class for expanded clones.

>-|TRBV20-1|many|TRBJ2-1
TGCAGTGCCACCTCCGGGGATGAGCAGTTCTTC
CSATSGDEQFF
>TRBD2|TRBV12-3/TRBV12-4|-|TRBJ2-1
TGTGCCAGCATCCCCACCATTAGCGGGGGGGGGTACAATGAGCAGTTCTTC
CASIPTISGGGYNEQFF
>-|TRBV2|many|TRBJ1-2
TGTGCCAGCAAAGCAGGGAACTATGGCTACACCTTC
CASKAGNYGYTF
>TRBD1|TRBV10-3|few|TRBJ2-5
TGTGCCAGTAGAGGGACAGGGGGAGAGACCCAGTACTTC
CASRGTGGETQYF
>TRBD1|TRBV15|-|TRBJ2-1
TGTGCCACCAGGTTTGTGACAGGGTATTACAATGAGCAGTTCTTC
CATRFVTGYYNEQFF
>-|TRBV28|-|TRBJ1-6
TGTGCCAGCAGACGGGGGGGGACTGGTTCACCCCTCCACTTT
CASRRGGTGSPLHF
>-|TRBV6-1|-|TRBJ2-1
TGTGCCAGCAGTGAAGCGTTACTGGATTTGGGGGCTCCCTACAATGAGCAGTTCTTC
CASSEALLDLGAPYNEQFF
>TRBD1|TRBV30|many|TRBJ1-5
TGTGCCTGGAGTGTCGGGACAGGTTATCAGCCCCAGCATTTT
CAWSVGTGYQPQHF
>TRBD1|TRBV6-4|few|TRBJ1-5
TGTGCCAGCAGTGAAAAGGACAGGGGGCTTATTCAGCCCCAGCATTTT
CASSEKDRGLIQPQHF
>-|TRBV5-1|many|TRBJ2-3
TGCGCCAGCAGCTTGGTAGCTTCAGATACGCAGTATTTT
CASSLVASDTQYF
>TRBD2|TRBV7-3|-|TRBJ2-5
TGTGCCAGCAGCGTCACTAGCGGGAGACAAGAGACCCAGTACTTC
CASSVTSGRQETQYF
>TRBD1|TRBV30|many|TRBJ1-1
TGTGCCGGGGACAGGGCCACTGAAGCTTTCTTT
CAGDRATEAFF
>TRBD1|TRBV20-1|many|TRBJ1-1
TGCAGTGCTCGGGCCCGGGACAGACAGAACACTGAAGCTTTCTTT
CSARARDRQNTEAFF
>-|TRBV4-1|many|TRBJ2-5
TGCGCCAGCAGCCAAGATCAGGGAGGAGAGACCCAGTACTTC
CASSQDQGGETQYF
>TRBD2|TRBV4-1|few|TRBJ2-3
TGCGCCAGCAGCCAAGTGGCGGGAGGGCCCAGCACAGATACGCAGTATTTT
CASSQVAGGPSTDTQYF
>-|TRBV3-1|-|TRBJ2-7
TGTGCCAGCAGCCAAGAACAGGGACTCTCGGTCTACGAGCAGTACTTC
CASSQEQGLSVYEQYF
>-|TRBV5-1|few|TRBJ1-4
TGCGCCAGTGCACGGACCGAGGGCGGAGGCGGTGAAAAACTGTTTTTT
CASARTEGGGGEKLFF